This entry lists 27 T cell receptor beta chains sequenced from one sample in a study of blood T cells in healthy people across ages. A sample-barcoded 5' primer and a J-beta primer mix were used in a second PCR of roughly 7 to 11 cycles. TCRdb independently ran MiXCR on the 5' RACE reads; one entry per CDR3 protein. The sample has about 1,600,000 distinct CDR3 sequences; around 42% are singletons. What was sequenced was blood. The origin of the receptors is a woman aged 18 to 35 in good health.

The CDR3 region is CASSPTLAVASYEQYF. CDR3 in DNA: TGTGCCAGCAGCCCTACACTAGCGGTCGCCTCCTACGAGCAGTACTTC. V usage is TRBV5-8 and J usage is TRBJ2-7; TRBD2 aligns across 8 bases. This CDR3 is built from 16 residues. J was trimmed by 0 bases and V by 4 bases; bases with no gene match: 9. CDR1 and CDR2 from the germline V gene are SGHTS and YDEGEE.

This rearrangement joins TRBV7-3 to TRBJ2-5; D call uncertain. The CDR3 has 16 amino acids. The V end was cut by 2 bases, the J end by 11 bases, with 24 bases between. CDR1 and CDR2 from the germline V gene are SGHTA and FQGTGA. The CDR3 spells CASSLYPGQFSYKQYF. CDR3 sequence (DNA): TGTGCCAGCAGCTTATACCCTGGCCAGTTCTCCTACAAGCAGTACTTC. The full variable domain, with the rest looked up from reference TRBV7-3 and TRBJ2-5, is GAGVSQTPSNKVTEKGKYVELRCDPISGHTALYWYRQSLGQGPEFLIYFQGTGAADDSGLPNDRFFAVRPEGSVSTLKIQRTERGDSAVYLCASSLYPGQFSYKQYFGPGTRLLVL.

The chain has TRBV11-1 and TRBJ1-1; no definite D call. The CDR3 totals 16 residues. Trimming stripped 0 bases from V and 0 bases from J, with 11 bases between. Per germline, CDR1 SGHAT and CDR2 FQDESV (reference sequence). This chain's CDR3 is CASSLATASLNTEAFF. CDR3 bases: TGTGCCAGCAGCTTAGCGACGGCCAGCCTGAACACTGAAGCTTTCTTT.

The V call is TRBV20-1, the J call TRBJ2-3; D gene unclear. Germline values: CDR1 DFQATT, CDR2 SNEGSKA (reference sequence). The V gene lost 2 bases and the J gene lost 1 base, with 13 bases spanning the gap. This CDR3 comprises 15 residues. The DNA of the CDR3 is TGCAGTGCTAGAACACCCTGGGTGGGCACAGATACGCAGTATTTT. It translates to CSARTPWVGTDTQYF.

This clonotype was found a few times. The CDR3 reads CASSFDNGGDNEQFF. CDR3 nucleotides: TGTGCCAGCAGTTTTGATAATGGGGGGGACAATGAGCAGTTCTTC. V usage is TRBV12-3 or TRBV12-4 and J usage is TRBJ2-1; 7 positions match TRBD2. With 3 bases clipped from V and 5 bases from J, the junction kept 7 bases outside the gene matches. CDR3 length: 15 amino acids.

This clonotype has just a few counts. The CDR3 is CASGEGVYEQYF. DNA for the CDR3: TGTGCCAGTGGAGAAGGGGTCTACGAGCAGTACTTC. The chain carries TRBV6-5 and TRBJ2-7, with a possible D match to TRBD1 (5 bases). From germline, CDR1 is MNHEY and CDR2 SVGAGI. V lost 9 bases and J 3 bases, leaving 12 bases between the germline ends. This CDR3 contains 12 residues.

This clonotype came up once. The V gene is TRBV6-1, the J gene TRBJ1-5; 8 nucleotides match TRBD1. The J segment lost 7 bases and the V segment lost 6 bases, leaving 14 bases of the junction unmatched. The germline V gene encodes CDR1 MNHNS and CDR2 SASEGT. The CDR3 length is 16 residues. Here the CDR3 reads CASSEQTGAGGQPQHF. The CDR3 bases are TGTGCCAGCAGCGAACAGACAGGGGCCGGGGGCCAGCCCCAGCATTTT.

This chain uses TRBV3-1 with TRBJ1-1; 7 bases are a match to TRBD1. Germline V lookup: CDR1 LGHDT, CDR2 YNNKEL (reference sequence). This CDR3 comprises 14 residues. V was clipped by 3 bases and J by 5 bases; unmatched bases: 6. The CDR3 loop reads CASSQRDRRTEAFF. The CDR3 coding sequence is TGTGCCAGCAGCCAGAGGGACAGACGTACTGAAGCTTTCTTT.

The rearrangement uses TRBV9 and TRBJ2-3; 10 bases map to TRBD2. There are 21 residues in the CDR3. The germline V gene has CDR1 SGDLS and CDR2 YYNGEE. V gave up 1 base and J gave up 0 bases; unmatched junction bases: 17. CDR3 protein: CASSVSSSMGSGGLSTDTQYF. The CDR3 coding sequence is TGTGCCAGCAGCGTATCTTCCTCAATGGGTAGCGGGGGGCTTAGCACAGATACGCAGTATTTT.

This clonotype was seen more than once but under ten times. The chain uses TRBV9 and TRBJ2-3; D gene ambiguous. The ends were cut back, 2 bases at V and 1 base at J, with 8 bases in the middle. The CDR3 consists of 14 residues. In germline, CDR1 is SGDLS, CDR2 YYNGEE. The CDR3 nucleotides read TGTGCCAGCAGCGTGATGGCCCGCACAGATACGCAGTATTTT. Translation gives CASSVMARTDTQYF.

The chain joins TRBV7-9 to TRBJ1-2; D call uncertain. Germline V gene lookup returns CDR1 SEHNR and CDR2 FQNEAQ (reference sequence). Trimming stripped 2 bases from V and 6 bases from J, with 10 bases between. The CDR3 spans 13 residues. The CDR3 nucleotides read TGTGCCAGCAGCTTACACGGGCTTGATGGCTACACCTTC. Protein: CASSLHGLDGYTF.

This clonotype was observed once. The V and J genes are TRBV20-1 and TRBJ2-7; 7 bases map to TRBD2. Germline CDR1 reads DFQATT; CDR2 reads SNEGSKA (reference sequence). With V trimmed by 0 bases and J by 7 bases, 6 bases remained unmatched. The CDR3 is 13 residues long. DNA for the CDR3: TGCAGTGCTAGAGAGGGGACTACCAATGAGCAGTACTTC. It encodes CSAREGTTNEQYF.

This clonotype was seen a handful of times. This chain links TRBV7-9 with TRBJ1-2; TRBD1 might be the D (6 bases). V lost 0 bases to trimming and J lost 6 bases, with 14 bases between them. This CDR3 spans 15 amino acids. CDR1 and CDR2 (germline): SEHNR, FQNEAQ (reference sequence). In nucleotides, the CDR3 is TGTGCCAGCAGCTTAGCGGTACAGGGTAGAAATGGCTACACCTTC. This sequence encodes CASSLAVQGRNGYTF.

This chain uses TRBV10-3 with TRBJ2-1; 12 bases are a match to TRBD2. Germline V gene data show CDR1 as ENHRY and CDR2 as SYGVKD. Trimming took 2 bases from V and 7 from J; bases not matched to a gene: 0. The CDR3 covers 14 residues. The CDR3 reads CAISETSGRNEQFF. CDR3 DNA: TGTGCCATCAGTGAGACTAGCGGGAGGAATGAGCAGTTCTTC.

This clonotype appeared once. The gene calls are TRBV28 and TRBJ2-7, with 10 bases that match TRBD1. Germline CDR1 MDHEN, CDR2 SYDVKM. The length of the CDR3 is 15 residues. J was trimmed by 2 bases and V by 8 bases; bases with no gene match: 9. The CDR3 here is CASRPRTGGTYEQYF. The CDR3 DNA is TGTGCCAGCCGCCCCCGGACAGGGGGAACCTACGAGCAGTACTTC.

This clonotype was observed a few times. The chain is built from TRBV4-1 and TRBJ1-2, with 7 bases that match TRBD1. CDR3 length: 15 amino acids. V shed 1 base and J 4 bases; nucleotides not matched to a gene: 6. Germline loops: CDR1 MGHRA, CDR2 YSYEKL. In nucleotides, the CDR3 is TGCGCCAGCAGCCAAGGAACAGGGGAAGCCTATGGCTACACCTTC. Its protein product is CASSQGTGEAYGYTF.

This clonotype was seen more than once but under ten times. CDR3 region: CASSLAAEWNTEAFF. The CDR3 region has the DNA TGCGCCAGCAGCTTGGCTGCAGAGTGGAACACTGAAGCTTTCTTT. The chain employs TRBV5-1 and TRBJ1-1; D remains ambiguous. Trimming shortened V by 0 bases and J by 1 base, and 10 bases separated the two germline ends. The CDR3 is made up of 15 amino acids. Looked up from germline, CDR1 is SGHRS and CDR2 is YFSETQ.

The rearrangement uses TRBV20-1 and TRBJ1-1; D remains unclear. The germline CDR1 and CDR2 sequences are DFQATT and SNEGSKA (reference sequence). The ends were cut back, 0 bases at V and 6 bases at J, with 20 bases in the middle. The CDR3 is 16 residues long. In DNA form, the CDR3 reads TGCAGTGCTAGAGATCGGATGAGGAGTGGGCTCGCTGAAGCTTTCTTT. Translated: CSARDRMRSGLAEAFF.

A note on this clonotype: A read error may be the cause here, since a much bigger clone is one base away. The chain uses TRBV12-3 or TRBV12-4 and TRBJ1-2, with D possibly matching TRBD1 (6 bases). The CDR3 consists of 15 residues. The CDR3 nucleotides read TGTGCCAGCAGTAGGGGGGAGGCTCAAATAGGTGGCCACACCTTC. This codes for CASSRGEAQIGGHTF.

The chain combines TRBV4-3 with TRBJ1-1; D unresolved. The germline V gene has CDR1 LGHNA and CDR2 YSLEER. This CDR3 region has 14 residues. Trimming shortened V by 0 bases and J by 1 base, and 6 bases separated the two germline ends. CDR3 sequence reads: CASSQEIENTEAFF. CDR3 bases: TGCGCCAGCAGCCAAGAGATTGAGAACACTGAAGCTTTCTTT.

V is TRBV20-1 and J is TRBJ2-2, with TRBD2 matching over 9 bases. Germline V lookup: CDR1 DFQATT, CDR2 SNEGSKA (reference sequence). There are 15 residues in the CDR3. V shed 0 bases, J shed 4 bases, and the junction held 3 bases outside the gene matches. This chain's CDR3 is CSAREPSGVTGELFF. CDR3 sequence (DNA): TGCAGTGCTAGAGAACCTAGCGGGGTCACCGGGGAGCTGTTTTTT.

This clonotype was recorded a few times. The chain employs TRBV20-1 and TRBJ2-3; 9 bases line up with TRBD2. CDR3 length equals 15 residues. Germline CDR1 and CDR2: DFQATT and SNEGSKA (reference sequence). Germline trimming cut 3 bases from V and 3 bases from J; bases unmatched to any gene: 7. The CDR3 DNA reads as TGCAGTGCTAGTAGTCAGCTAGCGGGGACAGATACGCAGTATTTT. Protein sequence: CSASSQLAGTDTQYF.

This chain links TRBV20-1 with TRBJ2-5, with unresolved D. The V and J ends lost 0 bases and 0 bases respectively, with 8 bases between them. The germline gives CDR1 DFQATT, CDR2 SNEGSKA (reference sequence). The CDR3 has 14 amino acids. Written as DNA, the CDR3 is TGCAGTGCTAGAGATAGGAGAAACCAAGAGACCCAGTACTTC. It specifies CSARDRRNQETQYF.

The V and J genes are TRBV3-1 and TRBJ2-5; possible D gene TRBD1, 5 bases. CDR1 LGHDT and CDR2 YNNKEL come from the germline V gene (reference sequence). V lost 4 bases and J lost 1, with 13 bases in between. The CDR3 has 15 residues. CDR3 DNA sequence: TGTGCCAGCAGCCCCCCACAGGTGTCCCAAGAGACCCAGTACTTC. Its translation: CASSPPQVSQETQYF.

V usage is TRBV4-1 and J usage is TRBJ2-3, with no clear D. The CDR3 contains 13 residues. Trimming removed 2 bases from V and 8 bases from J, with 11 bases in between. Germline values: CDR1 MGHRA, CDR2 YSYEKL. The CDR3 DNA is TGCGCCAGCAGCCAACGAGGTCTTACTACGCAGTATTTT. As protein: CASSQRGLTTQYF.

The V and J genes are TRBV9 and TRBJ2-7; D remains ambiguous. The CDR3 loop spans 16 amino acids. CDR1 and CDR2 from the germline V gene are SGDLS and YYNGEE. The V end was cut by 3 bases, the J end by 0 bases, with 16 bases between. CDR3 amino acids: CASSEGRWSRSYEQYF. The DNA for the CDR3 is TGTGCCAGCAGCGAGGGCCGCTGGTCCCGCTCCTACGAGCAGTACTTC.

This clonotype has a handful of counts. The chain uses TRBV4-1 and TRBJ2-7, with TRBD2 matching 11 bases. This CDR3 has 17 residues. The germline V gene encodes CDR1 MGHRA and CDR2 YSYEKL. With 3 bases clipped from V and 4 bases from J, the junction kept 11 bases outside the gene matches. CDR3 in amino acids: CASSQEFIAGGRYEQYF. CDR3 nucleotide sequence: TGCGCCAGCAGCCAGGAGTTCATAGCGGGGGGGCGGTACGAGCAGTACTTC.